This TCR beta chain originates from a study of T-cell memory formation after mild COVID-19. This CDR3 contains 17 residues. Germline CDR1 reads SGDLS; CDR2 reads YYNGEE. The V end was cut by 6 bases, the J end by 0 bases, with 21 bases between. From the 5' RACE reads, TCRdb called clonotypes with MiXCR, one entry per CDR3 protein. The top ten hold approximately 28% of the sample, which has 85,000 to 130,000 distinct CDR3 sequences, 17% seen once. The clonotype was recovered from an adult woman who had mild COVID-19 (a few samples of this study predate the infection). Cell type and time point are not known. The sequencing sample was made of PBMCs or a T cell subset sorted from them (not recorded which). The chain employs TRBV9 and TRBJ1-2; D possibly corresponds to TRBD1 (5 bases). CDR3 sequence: CASTPWDSGTANYGYTF. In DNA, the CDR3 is TGTGCCAGCACCCCATGGGATTCGGGGACCGCTAACTATGGCTACACCTTC.